This TCR beta chain appears in the sequencing data of a study of cytomegalovirus exposure and HLA in healthy donors. Findings and caveats of the study: As a later analysis showed, a missense DCLRE1C variant was linked to trimming of TCR beta V- and J-genes. Some V segments could not be told apart, so they were left out, TRBV6-2 and TRBV6-3 among them. TCR beta chains numbering under 200 were designated cytomegalovirus-associated.

Regarding this clone: The antigen is unknown.

This CDR3 has 17 amino acids. CDR1 and CDR2 from the germline V gene are SGHTA and FQGNSA. J lost 5 bases, V lost 4 bases, and 15 bases had no gene match. Primers included in the PCR were 60 Vbeta and 13 Jbeta primers. In the original analysis: Per a later analysis, the number of unique TCR beta chains was some 80 million, of which roughly 11 million were shared. Sequencing was performed with immunoSEQ multiplex PCR; in TCRdb, only in-frame clones are kept and a portion is missing. Clonal size and the V and J genes are those of that table, whereas D and trimming came from the DNA. This table has approximately 86,000 clones, 70% to 80% appearing once.

The TCR originated in a man between 60 and 75 years old in good health and CMV-seronegative. The chain couples TRBV7-2 to TRBJ2-5; 8 bases agree with TRBD2. Sequenced: PBMCs. The CDR3 reads CASSSSRRGASRETQYF. The CDR3 DNA follows: TGTGCCAGCAGCTCGTCCCGGCGGGGGGCCTCACGGGAGACCCAGTACTTC.